This entry lists 27 T cell receptor beta chains sequenced from one sample in a study of vaccination and CD4 T cells after COVID-19. These receptors have no identified antigens. The Oncomine TCR Beta short-read assay sequenced DNA from cultured CD4+ T cells. TCRdb reanalysed the PCR reads using MiXCR and keeps one entry per CDR3 protein. The profile shows about 20,000 distinct CDR3 sequences, 52% of them singletons. The treatment denotes: roughly ten-day PBMC culture with coronavirus spike peptide pools or control peptides (ViraFEST assay). Input material: CD4+ T cells from blood, cultured in vitro. The receptors stem from a human donor who had recovered from COVID-19.

The gene calls are TRBV30 and TRBJ2-5; tentative D call: TRBD1 (6 bases). Trimming took 2 bases from V and 0 from J, leaving 13 bases between them. This CDR3 region has 15 residues. Germline V gives CDR1 GTSNPN, CDR2 SVGIG (reference sequence). The CDR3 sequence is CAWSIPRTDQETQYF. The DNA of the CDR3 is TGTGCCTGGAGTATCCCTAGGACAGACCAAGAGACCCAGTACTTC.

The chain couples TRBV5-1 to TRBJ1-1; D is perhaps TRBD1 (6 bases). Looked up from germline, CDR1 is SGHRS and CDR2 is YFSETQ. This CDR3 region has 14 residues. The germline V and J ends were trimmed by 0 bases and 1 base, with 7 bases remaining between them. CDR3 amino acids: CASSLAGANTEAFF. In DNA form, the CDR3 reads TGCGCCAGCAGCTTGGCGGGGGCGAACACTGAAGCTTTCTTT.

The V and J genes are TRBV28 and TRBJ1-5; D remains ambiguous. V shed 5 bases and J shed 0 bases, with 11 bases lying between them. This CDR3 region has 15 residues. Germline CDR1 is MDHEN and CDR2 is SYDVKM. The CDR3 loop reads CASSVVWPSNQPQHF. The CDR3 DNA follows: TGTGCCAGCAGTGTAGTCTGGCCTAGCAATCAGCCCCAGCATTTT.

This clonotype was seen a few times. The rearrangement uses TRBV19 and TRBJ2-2; D call uncertain. The germline gives CDR1 LNHDA, CDR2 SQIVND (reference sequence). CDR3 size: 16 residues. Between the trimmed V and J ends, which lost 1 base and 15 bases, there was a span of 24 bases. The CDR3 DNA follows: TGTGCCAGTAGTATAGTGGCCCCTCGGCTTCCAGTTCAGTTGTTTTTT. This encodes CASSIVAPRLPVQLFF.

CDR3 loop: CASSWAVARVETQYF. CDR3 DNA sequence: TGCGCCAGCAGCTGGGCTGTAGCTAGGGTGGAGACCCAGTACTTC. The genes are TRBV10-2 and TRBJ2-5; D gene ambiguous. In germline, CDR1 is WSHSY, CDR2 SAAADI. The CDR3 length is 15 residues. V gave up 6 bases and J gave up 5 bases, with 19 bases separating them.

Concerning this clonotype itself: A junction end diverges from the germline sequence, so it may reflect a read error. This sequence joins TRBV7-9 and TRBJ2-5; perhaps TRBD2 as D (5 bases). Germline V lookup: CDR1 SEHNR, CDR2 FQNEAQ (reference sequence). This CDR3 has 13 amino acids. The CDR3, as DNA: TGTGCCAGCAGCCTGGACTCTGAAGAGTCCCAGTACTTC. This gives the protein CASSLDSEESQYF.

The rearrangement links TRBV7-2 to TRBJ1-6; unclear D gene. Germline CDR1 reads SGHTA; CDR2 reads FQGNSA. This CDR3 comprises 13 residues. The germline V and J ends were trimmed by 2 bases and 7 bases, with 6 bases remaining between them. CDR3 residues: CASSLTENSPLHF. CDR3 DNA sequence: TGTGCCAGCAGCTTAACGGAGAATTCACCCCTCCACTTT.

The J gene is TRBJ2-7, the V gene TRBV9; no firm D call. Trimming removed 2 bases at V and 3 bases at J, with 15 bases between. Per the germline V gene, CDR1 is SGDLS and CDR2 is YYNGEE. The CDR3 has 15 amino acids. The CDR3 region has the DNA TGTGCCAGCAGCGTCGGACCAGACCACGACTACGAGCAGTACTTC. Its protein is CASSVGPDHDYEQYF.

The genes are TRBV6-5 and TRBJ2-7; perhaps TRBD2 as D (5 bases). This CDR3 spans 15 amino acids. Per the germline V gene, CDR1 is MNHEY and CDR2 is SVGAGI. V gave up 4 bases and J gave up 4 bases, with 17 bases separating them. The CDR3 loop is CASSWGVGSGYEQYF. CDR3 sequence (DNA): TGTGCCAGCAGTTGGGGTGTAGGTTCGGGGTACGAGCAGTACTTC.

This clonotype turned up a few times. V and J are TRBV6-5 and TRBJ2-7; 8 bases match TRBD1. This CDR3 region has 15 residues. CDR1 is MNHEY and CDR2 is SVGAGI in the germline V gene. V trimming: 0 bases; J trimming: 5 bases; junction bases outside the gene matches: 6. CDR3 protein: CASSYSEQGVDEQYF. CDR3 in DNA: TGTGCCAGCAGTTACTCGGAACAGGGGGTCGACGAGCAGTACTTC.

The rearrangement links TRBV30 to TRBJ1-1, with D possibly matching TRBD1 (5 bases). Per the germline V gene, CDR1 is GTSNPN and CDR2 is SVGIG (reference sequence). The V end was cut by 2 bases, the J end by 12 bases, with 16 bases between. This CDR3 is 12 amino acids long. The DNA for the CDR3 is TGTGCCTGGAGTACCGGGGGACGAGAAACTTTCTTT. Translated: CAWSTGGRETFF.

This clonotype was found once. The V call is TRBV7-2, the J call TRBJ2-7; 7 bases are a match to TRBD2. CDR3 length equals 15 residues. The V and J ends lost 2 bases and 0 bases, in that order; junction bases with no gene match: 4. From germline, CDR1 is SGHTA and CDR2 FQGNSA. For the CDR3, the DNA is TGTGCCAGCAGCTTAACAGGCGGGAGCTCCTACGAGCAGTACTTC. Translated: CASSLTGGSSYEQYF.

The gene calls are TRBV7-9 and TRBJ2-2, with D possibly matching TRBD2 (5 bases). Trimming pared 4 bases from V and 8 bases from J, leaving 8 bases between. This CDR3 is built from 12 residues. The germline CDR1 and CDR2 sequences are SEHNR and FQNEAQ (reference sequence). CDR3 amino acids: CASSSRTGELFF. The CDR3 nucleotides are TGTGCCAGCAGCTCCAGGACTGGGGAGCTGTTTTTT.

The rearrangement uses TRBV19 and TRBJ1-2; no definite D call. The CDR3 is made up of 15 amino acids. The V gene's germline CDR1 is LNHDA and CDR2 SQIVND (reference sequence). Between the trimmed V and J ends, which lost 2 bases and 2 bases, there was a span of 12 bases. This CDR3 reads CASSILSGRNYGYTF. In DNA, the CDR3 is TGTGCCAGTAGTATATTATCGGGGAGGAACTATGGCTACACCTTC.

CDR3 sequence (DNA): TGTGCCAGCAGCTTAGACGTTGTTAGCTCCTACGAGCAGTACTTC. Its protein product is CASSLDVVSSYEQYF. J is TRBJ2-7 and V is TRBV11-2; D not certain. CDR1 and CDR2 (germline): SGHAT, FQNNGV. The CDR3 is 15 amino acids. Trimming stripped 0 bases from V and 0 bases from J, with 9 bases between. The whole variable domain, filled in from reference TRBV11-2 and TRBJ2-7, reads EAGVAQSPRYKIIEKRQSVAFWCNPISGHATLYWYQQILGQGPKLLIQFQNNGVVDDSQLPKDRFSAERLKGVDSTLKIQPAKLEDSAVYLCASSLDVVSSYEQYFGPGTRLTVT.

The rearrangement links TRBV10-3 to TRBJ1-2; possible D gene TRBD1, 5 bases. V was cut by 6 bases and J by 2 bases, with 19 bases left in between. Germline-derived CDR1 and CDR2 are ENHRY and SYGVKD. This CDR3 is 16 amino acids long. This chain's CDR3 is CAISPSDKTANYGYTF. The DNA of the CDR3 is TGTGCCATCAGCCCATCCGATAAGACAGCGAACTATGGCTACACCTTC.

The chain carries TRBV7-8 and TRBJ2-7; 7 nucleotides align to TRBD2. Germline V CDR1 and CDR2: SGHVS, FQNEAQ. CDR3 length: 16 residues. J gave up 6 bases and V 5 bases, and 16 bases lay outside the gene matches. CDR3 loop: CASSPKEAGREGEQYF. CDR3 bases: TGTGCCAGCAGCCCCAAGGAGGCAGGGAGGGAAGGCGAGCAGTACTTC.

CDR3 protein: CASSLEPRSNYGYTF. The CDR3 DNA reads TGTGCCAGCAGTTTAGAGCCTAGAAGTAACTATGGCTACACCTTC. V and J are TRBV28 and TRBJ1-2; D not resolved. V was shortened by 2 bases and J by 1 base, with 11 bases between the two germline ends. CDR1 MDHEN and CDR2 SYDVKM come from the germline V gene. The CDR3 is 15 residues long.

V gene TRBV29-1 combines with J gene TRBJ2-7; weak D call: TRBD2 (6 bases). In germline, CDR1 is SQVTM, CDR2 ANQGSEA. The CDR3 runs 16 residues. Between the trimmed V and J ends, which lost 1 base and 0 bases, there was a span of 16 bases. The CDR3 nucleotides are TGCAGCGTTGAAGGGGTAGGGGCGGGACTCTCCTACGAGCAGTACTTC. Its translation is CSVEGVGAGLSYEQYF.

V and J are TRBV20-1 and TRBJ2-7; the match to TRBD1 covers 11 bases. Unmatched junction bases numbered 10, after V lost 6 bases and J lost 6 bases. Germline loops: CDR1 DFQATT, CDR2 SNEGSKA (reference sequence). The CDR3 contains 14 residues. In DNA form, the CDR3 reads TGCAGTGCCCAAGGGACAGGGGGTGTTGGCGAGCAGTACTTC. Its translation is CSAQGTGGVGEQYF.

This chain connects TRBV20-1 to TRBJ2-1; TRBD2 agrees at 9 bases. Germline-derived CDR1 and CDR2 are DFQATT and SNEGSKA (reference sequence). This CDR3 spans 17 amino acids. The CDR3 here is CSGKTSGRKFSYNEQFF. The CDR3, as DNA: TGCAGCGGCAAAACTAGCGGGCGCAAGTTTTCCTACAATGAGCAGTTCTTC.

This chain links TRBV21-1 with TRBJ1-4. TRBV21-1 is recorded as a pseudogene. The CDR3 has 15 amino acids. Written as DNA, the CDR3 is TGTGCCAGCAGCAAATCAGGAGGGACTAATGAAAAACTGTTTTTT. Its translation is CASSKSGGTNEKLFF.

The V and J genes are TRBV29-1 and TRBJ2-7; maybe TRBD2 (5 bases). The germline CDR1 and CDR2 sequences are SQVTM and ANQGSEA. V was trimmed by 6 bases and J by 3 bases, leaving 9 bases between them. The CDR3 loop spans 11 amino acids. CDR3 sequence reads: CSVREFYEQYF. CDR3 nucleotide sequence: TGCAGCGTCCGGGAATTCTACGAGCAGTACTTC.

This sequence joins TRBV6-2 or TRBV6-3 and TRBJ1-3; D uncertain. There are 14 residues in the CDR3. Between the trimmed V and J ends, which lost 8 bases and 0 bases, there was a span of 11 bases. Germline V gene data show CDR1 as MNHEY and CDR2 as SVGEGT. For the CDR3, the DNA is TGTGCCAGCGGAAGTCCCCTCTCTGGAAACACCATATATTTT. This encodes CASGSPLSGNTIYF.

Here the CDR3 reads CSAIRGKGTEAFF. CDR3 DNA: TGCAGTGCTATAAGGGGAAAGGGGACTGAAGCTTTCTTT. The chain is built from TRBV20-1 and TRBJ1-1; D may be TRBD1 (5 bases). Trimming stripped 4 bases from V and 5 bases from J, with 14 bases between. Germline-derived CDR1 and CDR2 are DFQATT and SNEGSKA (reference sequence). This CDR3 has 13 residues.

The V and J genes are TRBV30 and TRBJ2-5, with D unresolved. CDR3 length: 14 amino acids. V lost 0 bases and J 5 bases, leaving 13 bases between the germline ends. Looked up from germline, CDR1 is GTSNPN and CDR2 is SVGIG (reference sequence). Here the CDR3 reads CAWSVLSSGETQYF. The CDR3 region has the DNA TGTGCCTGGAGTGTACTATCCTCTGGGGAGACCCAGTACTTC.

The chain carries TRBV7-2 and TRBJ1-1; D gene ambiguous. The germline CDR1 and CDR2 sequences are SGHTA and FQGNSA. This CDR3 region has 17 residues. Trimming removed 0 bases at V and 0 bases at J, with 14 bases between. The CDR3 DNA sequence: TGTGCCAGCAGCTTAGCCCATAGTGGCAGATTGAACACTGAAGCTTTCTTT. The encoded protein is CASSLAHSGRLNTEAFF.